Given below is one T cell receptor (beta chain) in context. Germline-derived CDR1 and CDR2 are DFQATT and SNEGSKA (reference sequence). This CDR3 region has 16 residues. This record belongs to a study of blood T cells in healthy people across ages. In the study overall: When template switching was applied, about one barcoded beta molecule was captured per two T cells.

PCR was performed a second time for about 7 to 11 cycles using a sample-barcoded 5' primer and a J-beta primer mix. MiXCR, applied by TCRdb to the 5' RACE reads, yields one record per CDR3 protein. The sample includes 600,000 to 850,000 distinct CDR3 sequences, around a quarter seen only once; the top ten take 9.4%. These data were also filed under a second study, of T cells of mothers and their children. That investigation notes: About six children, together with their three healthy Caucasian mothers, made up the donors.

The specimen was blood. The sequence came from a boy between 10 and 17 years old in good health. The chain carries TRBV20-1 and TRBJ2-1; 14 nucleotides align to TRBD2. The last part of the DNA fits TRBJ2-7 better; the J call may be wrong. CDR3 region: CSATGLAGAVSYEQYF. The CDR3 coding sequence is TGCAGTGCTACGGGACTAGCGGGGGCAGTTAGTTACGAGCAGTACTTC.